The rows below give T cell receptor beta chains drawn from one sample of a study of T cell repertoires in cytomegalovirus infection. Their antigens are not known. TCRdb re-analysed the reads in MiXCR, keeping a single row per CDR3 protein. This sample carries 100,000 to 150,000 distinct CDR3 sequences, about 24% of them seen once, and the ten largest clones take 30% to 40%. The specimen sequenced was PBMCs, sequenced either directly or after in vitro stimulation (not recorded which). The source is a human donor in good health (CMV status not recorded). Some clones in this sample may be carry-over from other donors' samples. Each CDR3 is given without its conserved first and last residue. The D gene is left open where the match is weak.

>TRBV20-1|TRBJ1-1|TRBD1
SARDRGRGTEAF
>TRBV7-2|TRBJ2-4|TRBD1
ASSLGGTVRPKNIQY
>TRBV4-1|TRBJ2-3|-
ASSQEGGGPSTDTQY
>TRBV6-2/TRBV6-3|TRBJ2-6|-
ASSLQLISGANVLT
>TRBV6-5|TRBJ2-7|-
ASSYFGQGSSYEQY
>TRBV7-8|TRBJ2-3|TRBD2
ASGLAGGSTDTQY
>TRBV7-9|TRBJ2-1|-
ASSLDLGISEQF
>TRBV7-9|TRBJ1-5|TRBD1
ASSSDRDSNQPQH
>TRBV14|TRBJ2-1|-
ASSQWTSRLVGHYNEQF
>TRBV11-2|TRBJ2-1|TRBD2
ASSNRLAGAYNEQF
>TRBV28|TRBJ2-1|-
ASKLYNEQF
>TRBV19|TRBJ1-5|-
ASSLQGNNQPQH
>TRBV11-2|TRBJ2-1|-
ASSLEGVGIGPGRSYNEQF
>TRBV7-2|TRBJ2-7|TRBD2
ASSLSGGLYEQY
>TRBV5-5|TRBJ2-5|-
ASSFGVRRERRKETQY
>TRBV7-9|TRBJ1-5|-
ASSLEYSNQPQH
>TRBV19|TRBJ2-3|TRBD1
ASSAQQGNGGTQY
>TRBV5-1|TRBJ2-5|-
ASSFGRQGPGQTQY
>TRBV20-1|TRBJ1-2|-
SAKPWQNYGYT
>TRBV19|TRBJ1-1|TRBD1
ASLGQINTEAF
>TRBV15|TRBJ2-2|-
ATSSSVPGELF
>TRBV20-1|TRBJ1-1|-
SAEGDRDEAF
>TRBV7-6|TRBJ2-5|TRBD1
ASSPTGGSKTQY
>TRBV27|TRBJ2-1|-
ASSLTDQSLYNEQF
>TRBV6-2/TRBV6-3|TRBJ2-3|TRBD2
ASSLAGAGDTQY
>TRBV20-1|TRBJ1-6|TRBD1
SARPMTGVQSPLH
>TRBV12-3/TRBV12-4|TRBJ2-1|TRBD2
ASGGGVYNEQF
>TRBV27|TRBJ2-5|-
ASSLSRGGETQY
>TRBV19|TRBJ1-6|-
ASRLDSGAGNSPLH
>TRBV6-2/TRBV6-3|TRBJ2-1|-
ASSYSGRSYNEQF
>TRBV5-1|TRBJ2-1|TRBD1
ASSLGQGLGNEQF
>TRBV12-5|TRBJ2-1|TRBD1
ASGLVVGSDRGEQF
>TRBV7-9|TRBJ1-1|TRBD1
ASSAGTGKDTEAF
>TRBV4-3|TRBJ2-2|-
ASSQTPGGTGELF
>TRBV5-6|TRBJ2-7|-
ASSLNHEQY
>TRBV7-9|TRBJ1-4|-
ASSQGPESGEKLF
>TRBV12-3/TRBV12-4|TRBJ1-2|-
ASSLGETSPYT
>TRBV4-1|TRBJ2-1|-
ASSQLGPNYRGVSYNEQF
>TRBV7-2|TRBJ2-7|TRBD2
ASSLYSGGNSYEQY
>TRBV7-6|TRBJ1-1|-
ASSLTVDTEAF
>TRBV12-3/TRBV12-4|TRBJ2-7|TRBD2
ASSYTSGNEY
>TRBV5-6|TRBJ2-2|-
ASSLVLSGAKLF
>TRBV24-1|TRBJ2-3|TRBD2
ATSDLPSGRFTQY
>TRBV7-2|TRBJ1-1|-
ASSWGDDTEAF
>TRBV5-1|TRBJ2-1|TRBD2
ASTQLGTSGSNEQF
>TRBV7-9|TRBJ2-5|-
ASSLSGETQY
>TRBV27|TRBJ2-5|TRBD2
ASSRLARETQY
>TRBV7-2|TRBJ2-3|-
ASRQGADTQY
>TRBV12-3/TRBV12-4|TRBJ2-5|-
ASRAEGETQY
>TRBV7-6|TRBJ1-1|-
ASSLEGPREAF
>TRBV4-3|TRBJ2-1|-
ASSQEILHSYNEQF
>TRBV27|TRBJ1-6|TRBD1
ASTGTGAGMNSPLH